The 16 T cell receptor beta chains below all came from one sample that was sequenced in a study of T cell responses to AZD1222 COVID-19 vaccine. Clones were sequenced by immunoSEQ multiplex PCR, and TCRdb holds only the in-frame ones, with some missing. The sample carries around 160,000 clones, about 81% recorded once. The specimen comprised peripheral blood, sampled on day 0 of MenACWY control vaccination. The origin of the receptors is an adult in good health.

This chain joins TRBV7-2 and TRBJ1-5, with a possible D match to TRBD1 (5 bases). Per the germline V gene, CDR1 is SGHTA and CDR2 is FQGNSA. V gave up 0 bases and J gave up 7 bases, with 13 bases separating them. CDR3 size: 15 residues. The CDR3 DNA reads as TGTGCCAGCAGCTTAGCGCCGGGGGGAGGACAGCCCCAGCATTTT. It encodes CASSLAPGGGQPQHF.

J is TRBJ1-6 and V is TRBV6-5, with D perhaps TRBD1 (5 bases). Germline loops: CDR1 MNHEY, CDR2 SVGAGI. Trimming cost V 8 bases and J 2 bases, with 13 bases left between them. The CDR3 is 15 amino acids. CDR3 in amino acids: CASRGTAAYNSPLHF. The CDR3 bases are TGTGCCAGCCGGGGGACGGCAGCCTATAATTCACCCCTCCACTTT.

This clone was counted once. V and J are TRBV19 and TRBJ2-2, with 7 bases that match TRBD2. V was clipped by 1 base and J by 0 bases; unmatched bases: 5. CDR1 LNHDA and CDR2 SQIVND come from the germline V gene (reference sequence). This CDR3 comprises 17 residues. CDR3 region: CASSIGGGGANTGELFF. DNA of the CDR3: TGTGCCAGTAGTATAGGGGGCGGGGGAGCGAACACCGGGGAGCTGTTTTTT.

The chain has TRBV30 and TRBJ1-2; 7 positions match TRBD1. Germline loops: CDR1 GTSNPN, CDR2 SVGIG (reference sequence). CDR3 size: 12 residues. The V segment lost 2 bases and the J segment 7 bases; nucleotides outside the gene matches: 4. The CDR3 DNA follows: TGTGCCTGGAGTAGAGGGACAGCTGGCTACACCTTC. Its protein product is CAWSRGTAGYTF.

This chain uses TRBV5-1 with TRBJ2-7, with D possibly being TRBD2 (5 bases). The V end lost 4 bases, the J end lost 4 bases, and 12 bases lay between the germline ends. Per germline, CDR1 SGHRS and CDR2 YFSETQ. This CDR3 is built from 13 residues. CDR3 nucleotide sequence: TGCGCCAGCAGCAGCGGCCTGGGGTACGAGCAGTACGTC. Protein sequence: CASSSGLGYEQYV.

The gene calls are TRBV2 and TRBJ2-1, with D possibly TRBD1 on 5 matching bases. The CDR3 consists of 16 residues. The germline V gene has CDR1 SNHLY and CDR2 FYNNEI. Trimming stripped 4 bases from V and 6 bases from J, with 19 bases between. CDR3: CASSGRLRVPANEQFF. The CDR3, as DNA: TGTGCCAGCAGTGGAAGACTCAGGGTACCTGCCAATGAGCAGTTCTTC.

In DNA, the CDR3 is TGCGCCAGCAGCTTGGGGTCAGAGGGGCGATCACCCCTCCACTTT. Its protein product is CASSLGSEGRSPLHF. The J gene is TRBJ1-6, the V gene TRBV5-1; weak D call: TRBD1 (5 bases). Germline V gives CDR1 SGHRS, CDR2 YFSETQ. This CDR3 is 15 amino acids long. Between the trimmed V and J ends, which lost 0 bases and 10 bases, there was a span of 14 bases.

This sequence joins TRBV19 and TRBJ1-3; tentatively, D is TRBD1 (5 bases). This CDR3 spans 16 amino acids. V gave up 6 bases and J gave up 0 bases, with 15 bases separating them. The V gene's germline CDR1 is LNHDA and CDR2 SQIVND (reference sequence). The CDR3 bases are TGTGCCAGTAGATGGGACGCTCATAGCTCTGGAAACACCATATATTTT. Protein: CASRWDAHSSGNTIYF.

The rearrangement uses TRBV6-5 and TRBJ1-1, with D maybe TRBD1 (5 bases). Germline lookup yields CDR1 MNHEY and CDR2 SVGAGI. This CDR3 is built from 13 residues. Trimming left V 7 bases short and J 1 base short, with 10 bases between. In DNA form, the CDR3 reads TGTGCCAGCATCGGGGCAGCGAACACTGAAGCTTTCTTT. As protein: CASIGAANTEAFF.

The chain joins TRBV12-5 to TRBJ1-1; maybe TRBD1 (5 bases). This CDR3 has 12 residues. V was clipped by 9 bases and J by 6 bases, with 14 bases between them. Germline V CDR1 and CDR2: LGHNT, FRNRAP. CDR3: CARAGTAPEAFF. CDR3 nucleotide sequence: TGTGCTAGGGCCGGGACCGCACCTGAAGCTTTCTTT.

The chain has TRBV6-5 and TRBJ1-2, with 7 bases fitting TRBD1. CDR1 is MNHEY and CDR2 is SVGAGI in the germline V gene. The CDR3 spans 15 residues. V trimming: 5 bases; J trimming: 2 bases; junction bases outside the gene matches: 8. For the CDR3, the DNA is TGTGCCAGCAGTAAGGGACAGTTCCCAAACTATGGCTACACCTTC. Residues: CASSKGQFPNYGYTF.

The chain joins TRBV15 to TRBJ2-6; D gene ambiguous. Germline V CDR1 and CDR2: LNHNV, YYDKDF (reference sequence). The CDR3 has 16 amino acids. The ends were cut back, 0 bases at V and 4 bases at J, with 10 bases in the middle. CDR3 sequence: CATSREAPHGANVLTF. CDR3 nucleotides: TGTGCCACCAGCAGAGAAGCCCCCCACGGGGCCAACGTCCTGACTTTC.

The CDR3 sequence is CASSPGAPGANVLTF. The CDR3 DNA reads TGTGCCAGCAGTCCTGGGGCTCCTGGGGCCAACGTCCTGACTTTC. The chain is built from TRBV5-4 and TRBJ2-6; D is possibly TRBD1 (5 bases). Germline CDR1 SGHNT, CDR2 YYREEE (reference sequence). V shed 5 bases and J shed 2 bases, with 11 bases lying between them. The CDR3 spans 15 residues. Together with reference TRBV5-4 and TRBJ2-6, the CDR3 gives the full variable domain: ETGVTQSPTHLIKTRGQQVTLRCSSQSGHNTVSWYQQALGQGPQFIFQYYREEENGRGNFPPRFSGLQFPNYSSELNVNALELDDSALYLCASSPGAPGANVLTFGAGSRLTVL.

The chain combines TRBV5-6 with TRBJ1-1; a possible D gene is TRBD1 (5 bases). The V end was cut by 0 bases, the J end by 1 base, with 13 bases between. This CDR3 has 16 residues. In germline, CDR1 is SGHDT, CDR2 YYEEEE. CDR3 nucleotides: TGTGCCAGCAGCTTGGCCCTGGGGGTATCGAACACTGAAGCTTTCTTT. Encoded protein: CASSLALGVSNTEAFF.

This clone was recorded only once. The J gene is TRBJ1-6, the V gene TRBV19; TRBD1 matches 8 bases. V lost 3 bases and J lost 7; bases outside the gene matches: 5. Germline V gene lookup returns CDR1 LNHDA and CDR2 SQIVND (reference sequence). There are 15 residues in the CDR3. This CDR3 is CASSISTGGNSPLHF. The CDR3 nucleotides are TGTGCCAGTAGTATCTCTACAGGGGGGAATTCACCCCTCCACTTT.

J is TRBJ2-7 and V is TRBV9; 12 bases map to TRBD1. The CDR3 totals 15 residues. Germline CDR1 is SGDLS and CDR2 is YYNGEE. V lost 4 bases, J lost 4 bases, and 6 bases stayed unmatched. The CDR3 loop is CASSPGTGGSYEQYV. CDR3 nucleotides: TGTGCCAGCAGCCCCGGGACAGGGGGCTCGTACGAGCAGTACGTC.